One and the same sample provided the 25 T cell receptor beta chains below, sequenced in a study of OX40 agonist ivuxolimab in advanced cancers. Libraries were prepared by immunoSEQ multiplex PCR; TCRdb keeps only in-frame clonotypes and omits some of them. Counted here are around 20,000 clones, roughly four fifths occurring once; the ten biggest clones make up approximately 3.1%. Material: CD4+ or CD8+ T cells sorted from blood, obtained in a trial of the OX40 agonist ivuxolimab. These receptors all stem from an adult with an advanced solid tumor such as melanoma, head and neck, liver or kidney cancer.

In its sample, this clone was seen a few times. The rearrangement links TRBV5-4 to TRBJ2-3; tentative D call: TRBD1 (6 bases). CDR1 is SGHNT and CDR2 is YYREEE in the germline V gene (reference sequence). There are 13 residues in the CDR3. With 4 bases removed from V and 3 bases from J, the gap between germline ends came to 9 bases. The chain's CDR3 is CASSEQGTDTQYF. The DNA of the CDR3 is TGTGCCAGCAGCGAGCAGGGGACAGATACGCAGTATTTT.

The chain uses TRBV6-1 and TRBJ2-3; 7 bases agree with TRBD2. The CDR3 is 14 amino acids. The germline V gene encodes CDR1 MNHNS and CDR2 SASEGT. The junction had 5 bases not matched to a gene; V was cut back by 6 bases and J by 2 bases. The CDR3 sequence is CASRIAGYTDTQYF. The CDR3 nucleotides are TGTGCCAGCAGAATAGCGGGTTACACAGATACGCAGTATTTT.

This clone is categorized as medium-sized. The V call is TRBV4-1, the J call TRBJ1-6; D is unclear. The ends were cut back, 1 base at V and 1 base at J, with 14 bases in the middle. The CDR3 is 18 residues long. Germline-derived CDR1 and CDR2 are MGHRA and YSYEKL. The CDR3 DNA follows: TGCGCCAGCAGCCAAGTTAATATGGGATTTTCCTATAATTCACCCCTCCACTTT. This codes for CASSQVNMGFSYNSPLHF.

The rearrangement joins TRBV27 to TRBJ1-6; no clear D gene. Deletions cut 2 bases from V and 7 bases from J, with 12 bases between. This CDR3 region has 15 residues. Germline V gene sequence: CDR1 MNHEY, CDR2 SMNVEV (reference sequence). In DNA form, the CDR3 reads TGTGCCAGCAGTTTAAAGACCGCGGGGAATTCACCCCTCCACTTT. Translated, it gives CASSLKTAGNSPLHF.

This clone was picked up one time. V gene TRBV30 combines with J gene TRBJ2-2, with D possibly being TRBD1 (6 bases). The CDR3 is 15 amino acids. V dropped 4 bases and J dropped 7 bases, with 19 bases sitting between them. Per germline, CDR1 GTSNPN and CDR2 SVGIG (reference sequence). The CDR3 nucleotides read TGTGCCTGGATCCCCGGGACACCTGCCATCGGGGAGCTGTTTTTT. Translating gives CAWIPGTPAIGELFF.

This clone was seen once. CDR3 region: CASSLGGTQYF. As DNA, the CDR3 is TGTGCCAGCAGCTTAGGTGGGACCCAGTACTTC. The J gene is TRBJ2-5, the V gene TRBV11-2; the D is unclear. The germline V gene encodes CDR1 SGHAT and CDR2 FQNNGV. V gave up 1 base and J gave up 7 bases, with 4 bases separating them. There are 11 residues in the CDR3.

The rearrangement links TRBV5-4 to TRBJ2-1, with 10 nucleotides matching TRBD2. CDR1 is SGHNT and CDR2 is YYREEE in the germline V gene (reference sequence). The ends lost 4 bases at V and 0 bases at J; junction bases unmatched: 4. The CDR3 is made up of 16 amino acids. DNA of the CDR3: TGTGCCAGCAGCCCGAGCGGGGGGGCCTCCTACAATGAGCAGTTCTTC. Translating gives CASSPSGGASYNEQFF.

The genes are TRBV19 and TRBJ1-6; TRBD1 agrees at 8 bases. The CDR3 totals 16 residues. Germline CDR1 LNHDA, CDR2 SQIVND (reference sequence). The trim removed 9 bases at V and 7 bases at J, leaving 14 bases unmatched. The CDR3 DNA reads TGTGCCAGCCAAGTGGACAGGGTATTATCAAATTCACCCCTCCACTTT. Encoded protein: CASQVDRVLSNSPLHF.

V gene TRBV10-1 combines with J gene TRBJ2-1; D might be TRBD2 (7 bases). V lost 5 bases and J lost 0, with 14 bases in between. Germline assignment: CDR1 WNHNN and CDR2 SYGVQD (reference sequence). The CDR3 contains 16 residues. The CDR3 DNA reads TGCGCCAGCAGTAGAGGGGGGGGCAGCTCCTACAATGAGCAGTTCTTC. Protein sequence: CASSRGGGSSYNEQFF.

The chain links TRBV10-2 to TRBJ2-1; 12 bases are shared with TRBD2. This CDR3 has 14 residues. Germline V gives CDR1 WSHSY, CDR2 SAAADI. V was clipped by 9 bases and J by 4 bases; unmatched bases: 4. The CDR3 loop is CASTGTSGYNEQFF. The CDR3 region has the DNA TGCGCCAGTACCGGGACTAGCGGGTACAATGAGCAGTTCTTC.

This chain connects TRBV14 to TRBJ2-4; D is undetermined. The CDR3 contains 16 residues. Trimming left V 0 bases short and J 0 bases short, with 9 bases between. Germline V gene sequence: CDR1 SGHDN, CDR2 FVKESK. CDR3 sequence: CASSQEVGGAKNIQYF. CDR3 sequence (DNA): TGTGCCAGCAGCCAAGAGGTCGGCGGAGCCAAAAACATTCAGTACTTC.

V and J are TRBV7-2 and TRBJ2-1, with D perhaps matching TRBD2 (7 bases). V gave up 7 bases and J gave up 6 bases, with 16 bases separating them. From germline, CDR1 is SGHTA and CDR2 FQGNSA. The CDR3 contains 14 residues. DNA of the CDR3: TGTGCCAGCACTATGGGCGGGGGCTTCAATGAGCAGTTCTTC. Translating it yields CASTMGGGFNEQFF.

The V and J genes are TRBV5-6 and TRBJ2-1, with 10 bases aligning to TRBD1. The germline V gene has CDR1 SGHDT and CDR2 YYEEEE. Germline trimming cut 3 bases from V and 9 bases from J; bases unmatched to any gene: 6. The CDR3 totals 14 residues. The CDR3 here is CASSSGTGVGEQFF. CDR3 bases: TGTGCCAGCAGCTCCGGGACAGGGGTCGGTGAGCAGTTCTTC.

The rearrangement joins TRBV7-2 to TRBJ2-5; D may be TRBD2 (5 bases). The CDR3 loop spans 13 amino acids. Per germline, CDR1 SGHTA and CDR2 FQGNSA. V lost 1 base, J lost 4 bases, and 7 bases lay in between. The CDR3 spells CASSLGSGETQYF. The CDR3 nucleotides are TGTGCCAGCAGCTTAGGGAGCGGAGAGACCCAGTACTTC.

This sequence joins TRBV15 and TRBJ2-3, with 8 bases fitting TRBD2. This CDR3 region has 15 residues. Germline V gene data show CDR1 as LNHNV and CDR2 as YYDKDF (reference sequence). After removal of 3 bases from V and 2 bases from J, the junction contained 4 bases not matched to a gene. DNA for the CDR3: TGTGCCACCAGCAGGGGCGGGGGGTTCACAGATACGCAGTATTTT. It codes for CATSRGGGFTDTQYF.

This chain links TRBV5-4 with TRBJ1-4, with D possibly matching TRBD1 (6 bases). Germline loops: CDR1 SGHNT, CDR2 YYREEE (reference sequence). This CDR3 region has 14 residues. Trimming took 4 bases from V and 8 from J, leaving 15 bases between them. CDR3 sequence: CASSPGHGGEKLFF. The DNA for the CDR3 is TGTGCCAGCAGCCCGGGACACGGGGGGGAAAAACTGTTTTTT.

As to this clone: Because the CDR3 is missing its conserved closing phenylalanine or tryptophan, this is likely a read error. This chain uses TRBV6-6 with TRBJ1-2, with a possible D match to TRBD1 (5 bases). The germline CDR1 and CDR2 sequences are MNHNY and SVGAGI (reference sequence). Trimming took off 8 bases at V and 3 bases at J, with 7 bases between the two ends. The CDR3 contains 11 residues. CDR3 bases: TGTGCCAGCCGGGGGGACTATGGCTACACCCTC. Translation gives CASRGDYGYTL.

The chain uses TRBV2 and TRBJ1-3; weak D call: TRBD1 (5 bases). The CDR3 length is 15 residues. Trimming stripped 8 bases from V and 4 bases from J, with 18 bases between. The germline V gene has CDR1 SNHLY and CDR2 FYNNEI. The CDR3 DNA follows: TGTGCCAGCGAGTCCGCCCGGGGGAAAGGAAACACCATATATTTT. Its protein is CASESARGKGNTIYF.

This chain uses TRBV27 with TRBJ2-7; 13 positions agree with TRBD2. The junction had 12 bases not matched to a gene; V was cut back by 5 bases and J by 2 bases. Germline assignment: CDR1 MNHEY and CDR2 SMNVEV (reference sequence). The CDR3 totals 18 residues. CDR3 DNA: TGTGCCAGCAGTAGGACAGGGAGGGGACTAGCGGGGACCTACGAGCAGTACTTC. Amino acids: CASSRTGRGLAGTYEQYF.

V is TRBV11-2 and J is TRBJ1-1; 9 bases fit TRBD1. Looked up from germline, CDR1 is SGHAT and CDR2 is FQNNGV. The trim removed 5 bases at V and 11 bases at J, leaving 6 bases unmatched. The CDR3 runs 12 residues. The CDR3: CASSPGQGMAFF. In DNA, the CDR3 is TGTGCCAGCAGCCCTGGACAGGGGATGGCTTTCTTT.

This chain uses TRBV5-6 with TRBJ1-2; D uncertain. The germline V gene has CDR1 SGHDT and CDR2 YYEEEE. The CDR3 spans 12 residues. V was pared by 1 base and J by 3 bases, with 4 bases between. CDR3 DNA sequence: TGTGCCAGCAGCTTGACGGACTATGGCTACACCTTC. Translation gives CASSLTDYGYTF.

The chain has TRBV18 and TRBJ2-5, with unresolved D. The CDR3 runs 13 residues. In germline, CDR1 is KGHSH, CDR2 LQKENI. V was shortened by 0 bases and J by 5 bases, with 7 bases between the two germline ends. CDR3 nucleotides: TGTGCCAGCTCACCACCGGTGAGGGAGACCCAGTACTTC. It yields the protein CASSPPVRETQYF. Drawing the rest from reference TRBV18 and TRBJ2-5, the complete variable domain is NAGVMQNPRHLVRRRGQEARLRCSPMKGHSHVYWYRQLPEEGLKFMVYLQKENIIDESGMPKERFSAEFPKEGPSILRIQQVVRGDSAAYFCASSPPVRETQYFGPGTRLLVL.

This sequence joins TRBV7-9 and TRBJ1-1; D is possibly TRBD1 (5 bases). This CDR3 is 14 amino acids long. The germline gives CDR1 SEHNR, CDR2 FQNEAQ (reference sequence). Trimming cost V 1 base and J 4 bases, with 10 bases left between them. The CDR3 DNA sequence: TGTGCCAGCAGCTTAGAGGGTGGGGGCACTGAAGCTTTCTTT. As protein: CASSLEGGGTEAFF.

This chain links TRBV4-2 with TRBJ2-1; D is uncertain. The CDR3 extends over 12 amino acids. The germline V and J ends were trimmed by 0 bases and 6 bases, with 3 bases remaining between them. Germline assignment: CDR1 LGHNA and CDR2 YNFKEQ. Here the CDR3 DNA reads TGTGCCAGCAGCCAAGACGGCAATGAGCAGTTCTTC. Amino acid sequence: CASSQDGNEQFF.

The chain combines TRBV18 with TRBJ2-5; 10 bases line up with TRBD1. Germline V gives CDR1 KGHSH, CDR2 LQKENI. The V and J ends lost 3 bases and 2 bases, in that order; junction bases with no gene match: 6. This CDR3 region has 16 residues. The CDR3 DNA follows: TGTGCCAGCTCACCGAAGGGGACAGGGGCTCAAGAGACCCAGTACTTC. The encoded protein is CASSPKGTGAQETQYF.